The next 16 T cell receptor beta chains were all read from a single sample in a study of OX40 agonist ivuxolimab in advanced cancers. The method was immunoSEQ multiplex PCR; TCRdb's version includes in-frame clones alone and lacks a portion of them. The profile shows almost 70,000 clones, 90% of them singletons. The material sequenced was CD4+ or CD8+ T cells sorted from blood, taken in a trial of the OX40 agonist ivuxolimab. The source of these receptors is an adult with an advanced solid tumor such as melanoma, head and neck, liver or kidney cancer.

The chain has TRBV27 and TRBJ2-7; 10 bases map to TRBD2. The CDR3 spans 16 residues. Looked up from germline, CDR1 is MNHEY and CDR2 is SMNVEV (reference sequence). V was pared by 7 bases and J by 3 bases, with 12 bases of the junction left unmatched. For the CDR3, the DNA is TGTGCCAGCACTCCTAGGAGGCTAGCGGGAGTCTACGAGCAGTACTTC. Translation gives CASTPRRLAGVYEQYF.

This sequence joins TRBV6-6 and TRBJ1-2; 9 bases fit TRBD1. J lost 5 bases, V lost 8 bases, and 9 bases had no gene match. In germline, CDR1 is MNHNY, CDR2 SVGAGI (reference sequence). The CDR3 contains 14 residues. CDR3 DNA sequence: TGTGCCAGCCACCATAGGACAGGGGATTATGGCTACACCTTC. Its translation is CASHHRTGDYGYTF.

This chain uses TRBV19 with TRBJ2-2; the match to TRBD2 covers 7 bases. Per the germline V gene, CDR1 is LNHDA and CDR2 is SQIVND (reference sequence). V lost 3 bases, J lost 0 bases, and 7 bases stayed unmatched. CDR3 length equals 17 residues. The CDR3 here is CASSIGASGPNTGELFF. For the CDR3, the DNA is TGTGCCAGTAGTATCGGGGCTAGCGGTCCGAACACCGGGGAGCTGTTTTTT.

This sequence joins TRBV11-3 and TRBJ2-5; D is ambiguous. This CDR3 has 13 amino acids. Trimming took off 1 base at V and 5 bases at J, with 8 bases between the two ends. Per germline, CDR1 SGHNT and CDR2 YENEEA. CDR3 nucleotides: TGTGCCAGCAGCTTAGTAGAGAAGGAGACCCAGTACTTC. Protein product: CASSLVEKETQYF.

As DNA, the CDR3 is TGTGCCAGCTCCTACGACGGGACTAGCGGGAGGCAGTACGAGCAGTACTTC. The encoded protein is CASSYDGTSGRQYEQYF. The V gene is TRBV18, the J gene TRBJ2-7; 15 positions match TRBD2. The V and J ends lost 6 bases and 4 bases, in that order; junction bases with no gene match: 10. Germline-derived CDR1 and CDR2 are KGHSH and LQKENI. This CDR3 is built from 17 residues. The whole variable domain, remainder taken from reference TRBV18 and TRBJ2-7, is NAGVMQNPRHLVRRRGQEARLRCSPMKGHSHVYWYRQLPEEGLKFMVYLQKENIIDESGMPKERFSAEFPKEGPSILRIQQVVRGDSAAYFCASSYDGTSGRQYEQYFGPGTRLTVT.

The chain carries TRBV28 and TRBJ2-7; D not resolved. CDR1 MDHEN and CDR2 SYDVKM come from the germline V gene. Deletions cut 3 bases from V and 3 bases from J, with 9 bases between. CDR3 size: 13 residues. CDR3 protein: CASSLTALYEQYF. CDR3 coding DNA: TGTGCCAGCAGTTTGACGGCCCTCTACGAGCAGTACTTC.

The chain combines TRBV7-2 with TRBJ2-7, with TRBD2 matching 7 bases. The V gene end was trimmed by 1 base and the J gene end by 5 bases; junction bases not matched to a gene: 11. The V gene's germline CDR1 is SGHTA and CDR2 FQGNSA. The CDR3 runs to 16 residues. The CDR3 reads CASSLGQGGMRNEQYF. In DNA form, the CDR3 reads TGTGCCAGCAGCTTAGGTCAGGGAGGGATGAGAAACGAGCAGTACTTC.

This clone has only a few counts. The V and J genes are TRBV15 and TRBJ2-5; 7 positions agree with TRBD2. Germline V gene data show CDR1 as LNHNV and CDR2 as YYDKDF (reference sequence). Trimming took 1 base from V and 5 from J; bases not matched to a gene: 4. The CDR3 sequence is 14 residues long. CDR3 protein: CATSRVAGVETQYF. Written as DNA, the CDR3 is TGTGCCACCAGCAGAGTTGCGGGAGTCGAGACCCAGTACTTC.

This chain joins TRBV30 and TRBJ1-2; no clear D. The CDR3 contains 12 residues. Per the germline V gene, CDR1 is GTSNPN and CDR2 is SVGIG (reference sequence). Trimming pared 7 bases from V and 2 bases from J, leaving 11 bases between. For the CDR3, the DNA is TGTGCCTCGGCAGGCCAAAACTATGGCTACACCTTC. This translates into CASAGQNYGYTF.

V and J are TRBV6-6 and TRBJ2-7; 10 bases align to TRBD1. Germline trimming cut 5 bases from V and 5 bases from J; bases unmatched to any gene: 6. Germline CDR1 reads MNHNY; CDR2 reads SVGAGI (reference sequence). CDR3 length: 14 amino acids. DNA of the CDR3: TGTGCCAGCAGTCCCTGGGGACAGGGGAACGAGCAGTACTTC. It codes for CASSPWGQGNEQYF.

The genes are TRBV11-2 and TRBJ2-5; a possible D gene is TRBD1 (6 bases). V lost 4 bases and J 5 bases, leaving 14 bases between the germline ends. This CDR3 comprises 14 residues. Germline lookup yields CDR1 SGHAT and CDR2 FQNNGV. As DNA, the CDR3 is TGTGCCAGCAGCTACACCACAGGGACCGAGACCCAGTACTTC. This sequence encodes CASSYTTGTETQYF.

CDR3 bases: TGTGCCAGCAGCTTATGGCAGAATAATGAAAAACTGTTTTTT. This translates into CASSLWQNNEKLFF. The chain employs TRBV7-9 and TRBJ1-4; D gene uncertain. CDR1 and CDR2 from the germline V gene are SEHNR and FQNEAQ (reference sequence). Trimming pared 2 bases from V and 4 bases from J, leaving 8 bases between. The CDR3 covers 14 residues.

V usage is TRBV27 and J usage is TRBJ2-5; D is unresolved. Germline loops: CDR1 MNHEY, CDR2 SMNVEV (reference sequence). Trimming cost V 5 bases and J 6 bases, with 10 bases left between them. This CDR3 region has 12 residues. The CDR3 protein is CASSLLKKTQYF. CDR3 DNA sequence: TGTGCCAGCAGTCTCTTAAAGAAGACCCAGTACTTC.

In nucleotides, the CDR3 is TGTGCCAGCAGCCCCGGACCCGACAGGGCCCTAGCCAAAAACATTCAGTACTTC. This codes for CASSPGPDRALAKNIQYF. This chain links TRBV7-2 with TRBJ2-4; 7 positions match TRBD1. There are 18 residues in the CDR3. CDR1 is SGHTA, CDR2 FQGNSA, per germline. V trimming: 5 bases; J trimming: 0 bases; junction bases outside the gene matches: 13.

The CDR3 bases are TGTGCCAGCAGCTTACGTGGGACGGTGTCGCAGTATTTT. Its translation: CASSLRGTVSQYF. This chain uses TRBV5-8 with TRBJ2-3; D possibly matches TRBD1 or TRBD2 (5 bases each). There are 13 residues in the CDR3. In germline, CDR1 is SGHTS, CDR2 YDEGEE. V shed 2 bases and J shed 10 bases, with 14 bases lying between them.

The chain links TRBV28 to TRBJ1-3; 12 bases agree with TRBD1. CDR3 length: 16 residues. J lost 1 base, V lost 6 bases, and 4 bases had no gene match. Germline V gene data show CDR1 as MDHEN and CDR2 as SYDVKM. The CDR3 region is CASRGQGAGSGNTIYF. DNA for the CDR3: TGTGCCAGCAGGGGACAGGGGGCAGGATCTGGAAACACCATATATTTT.